Included here is one T cell receptor (beta chain) sequence, with context. This entry belongs to a study of blood T cell repertoires in COVID-19. Turning to the study itself: Samples of COVID-19 (acute and convalescent) were obtained from the United States, Italy and Spain. Nucleic acid was either cDNA or gDNA, and it came from T cells, B-cell-depleted T cells, or PBMCs.

Authors' methods: Estimates of nucleated cell counts were drawn from the amplification of reference gene primers. Assay used: immunoSEQ multiplex PCR; TCRdb lists only in-frame clones, some missing. D and trimming come from the DNA, and the V and J calls and clone size come from that table. The sample yields fewer than 35,000 clones, 75% to 90% seen once. CDR3 length: 16 residues. Germline V CDR1 and CDR2: SGHAT, FQNNGV. V gave up 4 bases and J gave up 3 bases; unmatched junction bases: 8. Sequencing was performed on peripheral blood. The chain couples TRBV11-2 to TRBJ2-1, with 8 bases fitting TRBD2. The clonotype was recovered from a man aged 50-59 years with active or convalescent COVID-19. The CDR3 region is CASSSRKREHYNEQFF. The CDR3 DNA reads as TGTGCCAGCAGCTCCAGAAAGCGGGAGCACTACAATGAGCAGTTCTTC.